The 29 T cell receptor beta chains presented below share a single source sample, sequenced in a study of cytomegalovirus exposure and HLA in healthy donors. This PCR relied on a set of 60 Vbeta primers and 13 Jbeta primers. Some clones are missing from TCRdb's copy, which holds only in-frame ones; the method was immunoSEQ multiplex PCR. The sample consists of approximately 100,000 clones, 70% to 80% of them appearing once. The sequenced material came from PBMCs. The origin of the receptors is a female donor in good health and CMV-seropositive.

V is TRBV19 and J is TRBJ1-4, with D maybe TRBD1 (6 bases). Looked up from germline, CDR1 is LNHDA and CDR2 is SQIVND (reference sequence). V lost 3 bases and J 5 bases, leaving 10 bases between the germline ends. This CDR3 region has 14 residues. The CDR3 DNA reads TGTGCCAGTAGTATGGGACAAACCAATGAAAAACTGTTTTTT. Protein product: CASSMGQTNEKLFF.

The chain employs TRBV29-1 and TRBJ1-1; no clear D. Germline V gene lookup returns CDR1 SQVTM and CDR2 ANQGSEA. This CDR3 is 12 amino acids long. The germline V and J ends were trimmed by 6 bases and 6 bases, with 14 bases remaining between them. The chain's CDR3 is CSVSAADSEAFF. DNA for the CDR3: TGCAGCGTCAGCGCAGCTGACTCTGAAGCTTTCTTT.

CDR3: CASSEALAGGYNEQFF. CDR3 nucleotides: TGTGCCAGCAGTGAAGCTCTTGCGGGAGGGTACAATGAGCAGTTCTTC. The V gene is TRBV6-1, the J gene TRBJ2-1; 9 bases fit TRBD2. This CDR3 has 16 residues. The J segment lost 4 bases and the V segment lost 0 bases, leaving 4 bases of the junction unmatched. CDR1 is MNHNS, CDR2 SASEGT, per germline.

This clone was counted between two and nine times. This chain uses TRBV4-2 with TRBJ2-7, with D possibly matching TRBD2 (6 bases). The CDR3 sequence is 15 residues long. Trimming took off 0 bases at V and 2 bases at J, with 11 bases between the two ends. Germline lookup yields CDR1 LGHNA and CDR2 YNFKEQ. The CDR3 sequence: CASSQDATSTYEQYF. The CDR3 DNA is TGTGCCAGCAGCCAAGACGCAACTAGCACCTACGAGCAGTACTTC.

The rearrangement links TRBV28 to TRBJ1-5, with a tentative D call TRBD1 (5 bases). Germline loops: CDR1 MDHEN, CDR2 SYDVKM. The CDR3 length is 15 residues. Trimming stripped 6 bases from V and 1 base from J, with 13 bases between. The CDR3 nucleotides read TGTGCCAGCAGACCAGGGCGCCCAAGCAATCAGCCCCAGCATTTT. Translating it yields CASRPGRPSNQPQHF.

This clone was picked up one time. The V gene is TRBV7-9, the J gene TRBJ1-2; TRBD1 matches 11 bases. CDR3 size: 15 residues. Germline V gives CDR1 SEHNR, CDR2 FQNEAQ (reference sequence). J gave up 2 bases and V 3 bases, and 2 bases lay outside the gene matches. The CDR3 DNA follows: TGTGCCAGCAGCTTGGGACAGGGGGGAAACTATGGCTACACCTTC. Translating gives CASSLGQGGNYGYTF. The full variable domain, completed using reference TRBV7-9 and TRBJ1-2, is DTGVSQNPRHKITKRGQNVTFRCDPISEHNRLYWYRQTLGQGPEFLTYFQNEAQLEKSRLLSDRFSAERPKGSFSTLEIQRTEQGDSAMYLCASSLGQGGNYGYTFGSGTRLTVV.

V usage is TRBV5-1 and J usage is TRBJ1-4, with 9 bases that match TRBD1. J was trimmed by 0 bases and V by 5 bases; bases with no gene match: 5. The CDR3 spans 16 residues. In germline, CDR1 is SGHRS, CDR2 YFSETQ. CDR3 nucleotide sequence: TGCGCCAGCAGACAGGGACAGGGAGCAACTAATGAAAAACTGTTTTTT. Translated: CASRQGQGATNEKLFF. The full variable domain, completed using reference TRBV5-1 and TRBJ1-4, is KAGVTQTPRYLIKTRGQQVTLSCSPISGHRSVSWYQQTPGQGLQFLFEYFSETQRNKGNFPGRFSGRQFSNSRSEMNVSTLELGDSALYLCASRQGQGATNEKLFFGSGTQLSVL.

This clone has more than one count but fewer than ten. The CDR3 DNA follows: TGTGCCAGCAGCGGGCGGGGGGCCACCTACAATGAGCAGTTCTTC. Its protein is CASSGRGATYNEQFF. This sequence joins TRBV6-1 and TRBJ2-1; TRBD2 agrees at 8 bases. From germline, CDR1 is MNHNS and CDR2 SASEGT. The V gene end was trimmed by 6 bases and the J gene end by 2 bases; junction bases not matched to a gene: 6. The CDR3 is 15 amino acids.

This clone appeared many times. The rearrangement joins TRBV6-1 to TRBJ1-5, with 9 bases that match TRBD1. The germline gives CDR1 MNHNS, CDR2 SASEGT. The CDR3 loop spans 15 amino acids. The J segment lost 7 bases and the V segment lost 2 bases, leaving 6 bases of the junction unmatched. For the CDR3, the DNA is TGTGCCAGCAGTGAAATGGGGACAGGGATACAGCCCCAGCATTTT. This codes for CASSEMGTGIQPQHF.

The chain has TRBV5-1 and TRBJ1-3; TRBD1 agrees at 7 bases. CDR3 length: 14 residues. CDR1 and CDR2 (germline): SGHRS, YFSETQ. V was pared by 4 bases and J by 3 bases, with 4 bases of the junction left unmatched. In DNA form, the CDR3 reads TGCGCCAGCAGCCTACAGGGGAATGGAAACACCATATATTTT. It specifies CASSLQGNGNTIYF.

This clone was seen only once. The chain couples TRBV18 to TRBJ1-5; D might be TRBD1 (6 bases). Germline values: CDR1 KGHSH, CDR2 LQKENI. V lost 4 bases and J 4 bases, leaving 14 bases between the germline ends. The CDR3 consists of 15 residues. DNA of the CDR3: TGTGCCAGCTCACTGCGGACAGACAAGAATCAGCCCCAGCATTTT. As protein: CASSLRTDKNQPQHF.

This chain uses TRBV5-1 with TRBJ2-2; a possible D gene is TRBD1 (6 bases). Germline V gene sequence: CDR1 SGHRS, CDR2 YFSETQ. V was trimmed by 5 bases and J by 0 bases, leaving 11 bases between them. The CDR3 sequence is 15 residues long. In nucleotides, the CDR3 is TGCGCCAGCAGTGATCAGGGGTCGAACACCGGGGAGCTGTTTTTT. Its protein is CASSDQGSNTGELFF.

A single count supports this clone. The V and J genes are TRBV13 and TRBJ2-2; 15 nucleotides agree with TRBD2. This CDR3 region has 17 residues. The germline gives CDR1 PRHDT, CDR2 FYEKMQ (reference sequence). V trimming: 3 bases; J trimming: 7 bases; junction bases outside the gene matches: 6. CDR3 coding DNA: TGTGCCAGCAGCTTCGGACTAGCGGGAGGGCCGAGCGGGGAGCTGTTTTTT. Its protein product is CASSFGLAGGPSGELFF.

The chain links TRBV15 to TRBJ1-6; the D is unclear. Germline CDR1 LNHNV, CDR2 YYDKDF (reference sequence). Trimming removed 3 bases at V and 0 bases at J, with 9 bases between. The CDR3 loop spans 16 amino acids. This CDR3 is CATSSTDTSYNSPLHF. The CDR3 nucleotides read TGTGCCACCAGCAGTACAGACACCTCCTATAATTCACCCCTCCACTTT.

The chain uses TRBV2 and TRBJ2-3; 9 bases are shared with TRBD1. The V gene end was trimmed by 6 bases and the J gene end by 1 base; junction bases not matched to a gene: 5. The CDR3 extends over 15 amino acids. Germline loops: CDR1 SNHLY, CDR2 FYNNEI. The CDR3 DNA reads TGTGCCAGCAGCGCACAGGGGGCCGGCACAGATACGCAGTATTTT. Translated: CASSAQGAGTDTQYF. The full variable domain, with the rest looked up from reference TRBV2 and TRBJ2-3, is EPEVTQTPSHQVTQMGQEVILRCVPISNHLYFYWYRQILGQKVEFLVSFYNNEISEKSEIFDDQFSVERPDGSNFTLKIRSTKLEDSAMYFCASSAQGAGTDTQYFGPGTRLTVL.

This clone was recorded only once. CDR3 DNA sequence: TGCGCCAGCAATTACGGGGGGTATGACTATGGCTACACCTTC. Translation gives CASNYGGYDYGYTF. The chain has TRBV4-3 and TRBJ1-2; perhaps TRBD1 as D (5 bases). This CDR3 spans 14 amino acids. The germline gives CDR1 LGHNA, CDR2 YSLEER. V lost 7 bases to trimming and J lost 3 bases, with 15 bases between them.

The CDR3 coding sequence is TGTGCCAGCAGCGTAACAGGGTACTATGGCTACACCTTC. This translates into CASSVTGYYGYTF. The chain recombines TRBV13 with TRBJ1-2; D possibly corresponds to TRBD1 (6 bases). The CDR3 is 13 residues long. Germline V gives CDR1 PRHDT, CDR2 FYEKMQ (reference sequence). V lost 5 bases to trimming and J lost 3 bases, with 10 bases between them.

The J gene is TRBJ1-1, the V gene TRBV5-1; 12 bases line up with TRBD1. Per the germline V gene, CDR1 is SGHRS and CDR2 is YFSETQ. This CDR3 is built from 14 residues. Trimming at V came to 3 bases and at J to 6 bases, leaving 3 bases not matched to a gene. The CDR3 coding sequence is TGCGCCAGCAGCTCGGGACAGGGGGCAGCTGAAGCTTTCTTT. This sequence encodes CASSSGQGAAEAFF.

This sequence joins TRBV2 and TRBJ1-1, with D possibly matching TRBD1 (6 bases). This CDR3 comprises 10 residues. The V and J ends lost 8 bases and 8 bases respectively, with 9 bases between them. The germline V gene has CDR1 SNHLY and CDR2 FYNNEI. The CDR3 spells CASLQGEAFF. CDR3 nucleotide sequence: TGTGCCAGCCTACAGGGAGAAGCTTTCTTT. The full variable domain, with the rest looked up from reference TRBV2 and TRBJ1-1, is EPEVTQTPSHQVTQMGQEVILRCVPISNHLYFYWYRQILGQKVEFLVSFYNNEISEKSEIFDDQFSVERPDGSNFTLKIRSTKLEDSAMYFCASLQGEAFFGQGTRLTVV.

This clone came up a few times. The gene calls are TRBV6-5 and TRBJ1-6, with a weak D call TRBD1 (5 bases). Germline-derived CDR1 and CDR2 are MNHEY and SVGAGI. Trimming pared 2 bases from V and 2 bases from J, leaving 10 bases between. CDR3 length: 16 residues. The CDR3 nucleotides are TGTGCCAGCAGTTACGGGGGGTTGCCCTATAATTCACCCCTCCACTTT. This translates into CASSYGGLPYNSPLHF.

This clone appeared a single time. V gene TRBV7-6 combines with J gene TRBJ2-2; 8 nucleotides agree with TRBD1. The CDR3 contains 15 residues. Germline trimming cut 6 bases from V and 1 base from J; bases unmatched to any gene: 4. The V gene's germline CDR1 is SGHVS and CDR2 FNYEAQ. For the CDR3, the DNA is TGTGCCAGCAGTCTTGGGACAGGGAACACCGGGGAGCTGTTTTTT. Translated, it gives CASSLGTGNTGELFF.

The V gene is TRBV6-1, the J gene TRBJ2-4; 8 positions match TRBD1. The ends lost 2 bases at V and 9 bases at J; junction bases unmatched: 6. Germline CDR1 reads MNHNS; CDR2 reads SASEGT. The CDR3 loop spans 14 amino acids. CDR3 sequence: CASSELDRDTIQYF. CDR3 nucleotide sequence: TGTGCCAGCAGTGAACTGGACAGGGATACCATTCAGTACTTC.

This clone was seen a handful of times. V gene TRBV13 combines with J gene TRBJ2-3; TRBD2 matches 7 bases. Germline V CDR1 and CDR2: PRHDT, FYEKMQ (reference sequence). This CDR3 comprises 15 residues. Unmatched junction bases numbered 8, after V lost 5 bases and J lost 3 bases. The CDR3 region has the DNA TGTGCCAGCAGCGGGAGCGGGGCCCTGACAGATACGCAGTATTTT. Protein sequence: CASSGSGALTDTQYF.

The V gene is TRBV6-4, the J gene TRBJ2-3, with D perhaps matching TRBD2 (6 bases). The ends were cut back, 6 bases at V and 2 bases at J, with 18 bases in the middle. Germline loops: CDR1 MRHNA, CDR2 SNTAGT. There are 16 residues in the CDR3. CDR3: CASSLLNGSYTDTQYF. Here the CDR3 DNA reads TGTGCCAGCAGCCTCCTTAACGGGAGTTACACAGATACGCAGTATTTT.

The rearrangement links TRBV7-8 to TRBJ2-7; TRBD1 might be the D (5 bases). V lost 1 base to trimming and J lost 0 bases, with 7 bases between them. Germline CDR1 and CDR2: SGHVS and FQNEAQ. The CDR3 contains 14 residues. CDR3 region: CASSLDRNSYEQYF. Written as DNA, the CDR3 is TGTGCCAGCAGCTTAGACAGGAACTCCTACGAGCAGTACTTC.

J is TRBJ2-7 and V is TRBV6-1, with TRBD1 matching 8 bases. The V and J ends lost 8 bases and 9 bases, in that order; junction bases with no gene match: 15. The CDR3 is 14 residues long. CDR1 is MNHNS, CDR2 SASEGT, per germline. CDR3: CASSPGQEPYRQYF. DNA of the CDR3: TGTGCCAGCTCACCGGGACAGGAACCCTATAGGCAGTACTTC.

The V and J genes are TRBV18 and TRBJ1-4; no firm D call. V shed 2 bases and J shed 9 bases, with 7 bases lying between them. Germline loops: CDR1 KGHSH, CDR2 LQKENI. The CDR3 contains 12 residues. In DNA, the CDR3 is TGTGCCAGCTCACCAGACACCCAAAAACTGTTTTTT. Translated: CASSPDTQKLFF.

The chain joins TRBV4-3 to TRBJ2-2; D remains unclear. The V end was cut by 0 bases, the J end by 4 bases, with 6 bases between. Germline V lookup: CDR1 LGHNA, CDR2 YSLEER. The length of the CDR3 is 14 residues. This chain's CDR3 is CASSQEVGTGELFF. CDR3 bases: TGCGCCAGCAGCCAAGAAGTCGGCACCGGGGAGCTGTTTTTT.

This clone was found once. The genes are TRBV25-1 and TRBJ2-5, with TRBD2 as a possible D gene (6 bases). Germline V gives CDR1 MGHDK, CDR2 SYGVNS. The CDR3 covers 12 residues. Trimming left V 3 bases short and J 5 bases short, with 7 bases between. CDR3 protein: CASSDRGETQYF. In nucleotides, the CDR3 is TGTGCCAGCAGTGACCGGGGGGAGACCCAGTACTTC.